Given below is one TCR beta chain in context. The antigen this receptor binds is unknown. Within one base of it there is no much larger clone, and no base qualities were kept. V is clipped by 5 bases and J by 2 bases, and the sequence between their germline boundaries is 19 bases long. Sequences MNHEY (CDR1) and SMNVEV (CDR2) are obtained from the germline V gene (reference sequence). The cysteine opens and the phenylalanine closes a CDR3 of 16 amino acids. Only the CDR3 portion is preserved as DNA: 48 bases, with reading frame beginning at the first base. The library came from 5' RACE. Sequencing was carried out with an Illumina HiSeq 2500. A second PCR of 7 to 11 cycles was run with a J-beta primer mix and a sample-barcoded 5' primer. A unique molecular identifier was introduced onto each TCR beta cDNA molecule by a template-switch 5' adaptor carrying 12 random nucleotides. Each sample yielded at least 2.5 million CDR3-containing paired-end reads. First-strand cDNA synthesis was performed from all RNA using the Mint cDNA synthesis kit, with priming by a TRBC-specific oligonucleotide. All cDNA was treated with uracil-DNA glycosylase and then went through a first 18-cycle PCR with the universal primers M1SS and BC2_uni_R. The original methods were these. Normalization of each sample was performed by random selection of 1 million high-quality reads, each carrying a distinct molecular identifier. Instead of being binned into consensus sequences, reads with shared molecular identifiers were discarded. MiTCR, set to a Q25 quality threshold and the strictest error-elimination algorithm, was used for CDR3 identification, clonotype clustering and error correction. Lower-bound total TCR beta diversity was estimated with a nonparametric unseen species model using Euler transformation. Using fastp at Q25 and MiXCR, TCRdb reprocessed the public reads and kept productive beta chains. For every CDR3 protein sequence, its rows merge into one entry that carries the most common genes and DNA. TCRdb's processing, not the authors', yielded these V and J calls. Recorded for this sample are about 1 million distinct CDR3 sequences; under 45% of them occurred a single time. The ten largest clones represent around 18% of the sample.

The donors were under 40 Caucasian individuals from Russia, aged roughly 6 to 90 years, who were systemically healthy. Each donor gave 9.5 to 10 milliliters of peripheral blood, drawn into EDTA-treated Vacutainer tubes. Ficoll-Paque density-gradient centrifugation was used to isolate PBMCs, with at least 6.5 million per sample. Trizol reagent was used to extract total RNA from PBMCs, with at least 6 micrograms per sample. For every donor, an aliquot of PBMCs went through flow cytometry to measure the percentages of naive CD45RAhigh/CD27high T cells. The data belong to a study of blood T cells in healthy people across ages (dated by TCRdb to the mid-2010s). The study in broad terms: In model experiments, roughly one uniquely barcoded TCR beta cDNA molecule per two T cells was captured by template switching. Using deep sequencing normalized with unique cDNA molecular identifiers, the study measured how TCR beta repertoire diversity changes with age. Four age groups were formed from the donors: young (average approximately 15 years), middle-aged (approximately 42), aged (over 55) and long-lived (roughly 81). To avoid experimental bias, donors of different ages were spread randomly across the sequencing lanes. Two additional independent replicas of 1 million unique cDNA reads from the same blood draw were analyzed for two donors (one aged 18 to 29 and one aged 80 or older).

Study-level results and caveats: Total diversity estimates from one million sequenced T cells were considered lower bounds and underestimates. The long-lived group showed more naive CD4+ T cells, fewer expanded clones and increased TCR diversity than the aged group, suggesting age selection. Observed TCR beta diversity correlated strongly with the percentage of naive T cells measured by flow cytometry. Because profiling used bulk unsorted PBMCs, naive and antigen-experienced compartments could not be compared conclusively. Observed TCR beta diversity per million T cells fell roughly linearly with age, and a significant reduction was already apparent by age around 40. The CMV infection status of donors was not known, potentially confounding age-related changes in expanded clonotypes.

The chain joins TRBV27 to TRBJ2-7, and perhaps TRBD1 as D gene, on 6 matching bases. Material for sequencing was blood. The TCR comes from a woman aged 60-75 years in good health. The base sequence is TGTGCCAGCAGTGCCCCGAGGGGGAGCCCCCCCTACGAGCAGTACTTC. Translated, this is CASSAPRGSPPYEQYF.